This T cell receptor (beta chain) was sequenced for a study of blood T cell repertoires in COVID-19 (dated by TCRdb to the early 2020s). About the study as a whole: Samples from collaborators originated in the United States, Italy and Spain and spanned both the acute and convalescent phases of COVID-19. The prospective study material was composed of cDNA or gDNA derived from T cells, B-cell-depleted T cells, or PBMCs. The dataset comprised deeply sampled blood TCRbeta repertoires from subjects exposed to, actively infected with, or recovered from COVID-19. The repertoires were made available in a free public database intended to serve as a resource for research on the immune response to SARS-CoV-2. Samples came from the ongoing ImmuneRACE study (first 160 participants) plus 1,254 subjects from 6 global collaborators. Nearly every sample came with metadata listing a de-identified subject ID, COVID-19 status, age in years and sex. HLA class I and class II types, where available, came from metadata supplied by the sample provider rather than from assay-based typing.

The sample holds a few counts of this clone. The antigen this receptor binds is unknown. The input lacks base qualities; no much larger clone sits a single base away. TCRbeta CDR3 regions were amplified from genomic DNA by means of the immunoSEQ Assay, a bias-controlled multiplex PCR. The study's own analysis went as follows. Within the assay, amplification of reference gene primers was used to estimate how many nucleated cells each sample contained. Sequence reads were collapsed and filtered to measure the absolute abundance of every unique TCRbeta CDR3 rearrangement. Productive Simpson clonality was computed per sample as the square root of Simpson's diversity index over productive rearrangements. Sourced from immuneACCESS, this table was stored by TCRdb with only in-frame sequences that have V and J called. A share of the clones is absent; for the studies checked, an unresolved V gene accounts for under half, and the remainder has no known explanation. V and J calls and clone size follow that table, whereas D and trimming were derived from the DNA. Counted in this sample were about 240,000 clones; about nine tenths of them appeared once. Jointly, the top ten make up approximately 7.6% of the sample.

A second Seattle source provided samples from volunteer blood donors who had recovered from COVID-19. Each collaborating institution followed its own protocols to collect whole blood in K2EDTA tubes. For TCRbeta analysis, collaborators shipped samples in one of three forms: frozen whole blood, isolated PBMCs, or DNA extracted from either of those sample types. The germline V gene encodes CDR1 SGHRS and CDR2 YFSETQ. Trimming leaves V shorter by 4 bases and J shorter by 0 bases, with the junction holding 4 bases beyond the gene matches. The CDR3, from cysteine to phenylalanine, totals 16 residues. CDR3 DNA only is kept here, 48 bases in frame from base 1. Study-level results and caveats: The quantity of clinical and demographic metadata differed by source and by participant and was supplied without curation.

The source is a man aged 60-69 years who had recovered from COVID-19. The sample taken for sequencing was peripheral blood. The rearranged segments are TRBV5-1 and TRBJ2-2, with 9 bases in between that match TRBD1. This receptor has the CDR3 CASSIQGAANTGELFF. The DNA sequence is TGCGCCAGCAGCATACAGGGGGCCGCGAACACCGGGGAGCTGTTTTTT.